This record looks at one T cell receptor (beta chain) sequence and its context. Its target is unknown. Library preparation (for TCRbeta) was performed with unique molecular identifiers. TCRdb independently ran MiXCR on the PCR reads; one entry per CDR3 protein. This table holds hundreds of thousands of distinct CDR3 sequences, roughly 16% found once. The record originates from a study of T-cell reconstitution after alpha-beta-depleted transplantation in children. Regarding the study as a whole: Expanded graft clones, several hundred of them, were reportedly the source of alpha-beta T cells about two months after transplant. T-cell counts and diversity at one year following transplant were attributed mainly to newly produced T cells.

This TCR derives from a boy under two years old who had a stem cell transplant for Wiskott-Aldrich syndrome, so the T cells may come from the graft donor. The material was PBMCs, mostly from graft donor cells, obtained 360 days after TCRalphabeta/CD19-depleted stem cell transplant.

The CDR3 DNA sequence: TGTGCCAGCAGAACTAGATGGACAGTCTACGAGCAGTACTTC. Translated: CASRTRWTVYEQYF. J is TRBJ2-7 and V is TRBV6-1, with D possibly matching TRBD1 (6 bases). The CDR3 is 14 residues long. CDR1 is MNHNS and CDR2 is SASEGT in the germline V gene. Deletions cut 6 bases from V and 3 bases from J, with 15 bases between.